The 8 T cell receptor beta chains below come from one sample, sequenced in a study of blood T cell repertoires in COVID-19. Here immunoSEQ multiplex PCR was the method, and the copy in TCRdb shows in-frame clones only, minus some. The table has about 59,000 clones, 80% to 85% seen once. The sequencing sample was made of peripheral blood. These receptor sequences come from a woman of 80 years or more with active or convalescent COVID-19.

The J gene is TRBJ1-2, the V gene TRBV7-2; perhaps TRBD1 as D (5 bases). From germline, CDR1 is SGHTA and CDR2 FQGNSA. V was cut by 6 bases and J by 4 bases, with 18 bases left in between. This CDR3 comprises 15 residues. Here the CDR3 reads CASSLEGAAGYGYTF. CDR3 nucleotides: TGTGCCAGCAGTTTGGAAGGGGCAGCCGGCTATGGCTACACCTTC.

This rearrangement joins TRBV25-1 to TRBJ1-6; the match to TRBD1 covers 9 bases. Trimming took 1 base from V and 7 from J; bases not matched to a gene: 8. The CDR3 extends over 17 amino acids. Germline CDR1 and CDR2: MGHDK and SYGVNS. CDR3 DNA sequence: TGTGCCAGCAGTGAATGGTCTGGACAGGGGTCCAATTCACCCCTCCACTTT. This codes for CASSEWSGQGSNSPLHF.

This clone has just a few counts. This rearrangement joins TRBV24-1 to TRBJ2-5; a weak D match, TRBD2 (5 bases). The CDR3 contains 15 residues. Germline V lookup: CDR1 KGHDR, CDR2 SFDVKD. Trimming cost V 2 bases and J 5 bases, with 14 bases left between them. The CDR3 here is CATSDSRGPGETQYF. The DNA of the CDR3 is TGTGCCACCAGTGATTCCCGGGGTCCGGGGGAGACCCAGTACTTC.

The V call is TRBV14, the J call TRBJ2-3; D might be TRBD1 (5 bases). The CDR3 runs to 16 residues. The germline CDR1 and CDR2 sequences are SGHDN and FVKESK. Trimming cost V 7 bases and J 6 bases, with 23 bases left between them. The DNA for the CDR3 is TGTGCCAGCACCTTTGGCGGATTCACAGGATCCGATACGCAGTATTTT. Its translation: CASTFGGFTGSDTQYF. Full variable domain (outside the CDR3, taken from reference TRBV14 and TRBJ2-3): EAGVTQFPSHSVIEKGQTVTLRCDPISGHDNLYWYRRVMGKEIKFLLHFVKESKQDESGMPNNRFLAERTGGTYSTLKVQPAELEDSGVYFCASTFGGFTGSDTQYFGPGTRLTVL.

J is TRBJ2-3 and V is TRBV4-2; 7 bases align to TRBD2. Looked up from germline, CDR1 is LGHNA and CDR2 is YNFKEQ. With V trimmed by 1 base and J by 1 base, 5 bases remained unmatched. This CDR3 is 16 amino acids long. The CDR3 sequence is CASSQVRGGGTDTQYF. DNA of the CDR3: TGTGCCAGCAGCCAAGTGCGCGGGGGAGGCACAGATACGCAGTATTTT.

The rearrangement uses TRBV4-2 and TRBJ2-7; D ambiguous. Trimming cost V 0 bases and J 3 bases, with 6 bases left between them. This CDR3 comprises 13 residues. Germline CDR1 is LGHNA and CDR2 is YNFKEQ. CDR3 residues: CASSQDRNYEQYF. The CDR3 DNA reads as TGTGCCAGCAGCCAAGACAGAAACTACGAGCAGTACTTC.

V is TRBV11-2 and J is TRBJ1-1; D might be TRBD1 (6 bases). Germline V gene sequence: CDR1 SGHAT, CDR2 FQNNGV. This CDR3 region has 15 residues. V gave up 6 bases and J gave up 1 base, with 15 bases separating them. The chain's CDR3 is CASRIDLQGNTEAFF. For the CDR3, the DNA is TGTGCCAGCAGAATAGACCTACAGGGGAACACTGAAGCTTTCTTT.

In its sample, this clone was seen a few times. The rearrangement uses TRBV4-1 and TRBJ2-7; 10 bases match TRBD2. Germline assignment: CDR1 MGHRA and CDR2 YSYEKL. The J segment lost 1 base and the V segment lost 4 bases, leaving 4 bases of the junction unmatched. The CDR3 runs 15 residues. CDR3 nucleotides: TGCGCCAGCAGCCCAAGCGGGGGGGTGTCCTACGAGCAGTACTTC. This sequence encodes CASSPSGGVSYEQYF.